The rows below give T cell receptor beta chains drawn from one sample of a study of OX40 agonist ivuxolimab in advanced cancers. The protocol was immunoSEQ multiplex PCR, while the TCRdb copy is restricted to in-frame clones and leaves out a portion. The repertoire consists of about 70,000 clones, with roughly 88% occurring once and the leading ten covering approximately 2.8%. The sequences come from CD4+ or CD8+ T cells sorted from blood, collected in a trial of the OX40 agonist ivuxolimab. The source is an adult with an advanced solid tumor such as melanoma, head and neck, liver or kidney cancer. Each CDR3 is given with its conserved first and last residue.

j_gene	v_gene	CDR3aa
TRBJ2-2	TRBV10-2	CATHPRAGGPGELFF
TRBJ1-1	TRBV7-6	CASSKGQGMNTEAFF
TRBJ2-7	TRBV29-1	CSVVRLAGEGEQYF
TRBJ2-7	TRBV30	CAWRAPGYSSYEQYF
TRBJ2-2	TRBV5-1	CASSPGLAGASGELFF
TRBJ2-6	TRBV4-2	CASSQGWLATSSGANVLTF
TRBJ1-1	TRBV30	CAWSLQGNTEAFF
TRBJ1-2	TRBV19	CASSPVPGTKYGYTF
TRBJ1-5	TRBV5-6	CASSLGHDYQPQHF
TRBJ2-1	TRBV30	CAWRGLYNEQFF
TRBJ1-1	TRBV25-1	CASSERGGGLNTEAFF
TRBJ1-5	TRBV2	CASTKGSGNQPQHF
TRBJ2-2	TRBV5-6	CASSSGTLANTGELFF
TRBJ2-3	TRBV29-1	CSVLASTDTQYF
TRBJ2-1	TRBV5-6	CASSSRGQGVNNEQFF
TRBJ2-5	TRBV4-2	CASSSQGGGEETQYF
TRBJ2-5	TRBV7-2	CASSPSNQETQYF